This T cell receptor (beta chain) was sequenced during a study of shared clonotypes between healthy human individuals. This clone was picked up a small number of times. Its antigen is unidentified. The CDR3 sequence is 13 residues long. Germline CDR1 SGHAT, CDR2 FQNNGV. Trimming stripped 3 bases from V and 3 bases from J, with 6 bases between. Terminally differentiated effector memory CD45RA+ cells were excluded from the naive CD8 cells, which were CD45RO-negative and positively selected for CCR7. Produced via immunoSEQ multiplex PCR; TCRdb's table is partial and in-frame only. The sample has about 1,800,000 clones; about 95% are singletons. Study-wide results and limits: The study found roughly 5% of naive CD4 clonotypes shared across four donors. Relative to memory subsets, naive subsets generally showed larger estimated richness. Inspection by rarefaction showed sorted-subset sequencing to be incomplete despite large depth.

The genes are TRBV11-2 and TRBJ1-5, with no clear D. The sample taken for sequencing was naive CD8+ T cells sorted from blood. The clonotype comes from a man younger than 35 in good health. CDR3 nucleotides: TGTGCCAGCAGCTTGAATTTCAATCAGCCCCAGCATTTT. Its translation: CASSLNFNQPQHF.